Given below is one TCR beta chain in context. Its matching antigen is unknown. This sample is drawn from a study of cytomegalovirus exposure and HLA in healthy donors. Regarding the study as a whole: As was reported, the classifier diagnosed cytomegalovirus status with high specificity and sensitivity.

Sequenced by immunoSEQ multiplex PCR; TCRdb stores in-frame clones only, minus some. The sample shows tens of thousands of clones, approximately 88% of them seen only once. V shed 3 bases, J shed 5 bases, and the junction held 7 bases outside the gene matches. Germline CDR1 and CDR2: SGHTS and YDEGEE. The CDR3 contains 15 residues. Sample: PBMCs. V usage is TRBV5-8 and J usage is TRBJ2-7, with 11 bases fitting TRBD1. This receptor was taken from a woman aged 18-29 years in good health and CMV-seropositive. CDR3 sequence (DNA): TGTGCCAGCAGCTACCACCGGGACAGGGGGGACGAGCAGTACTTC. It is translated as CASSYHRDRGDEQYF.